The clone carrying this T cell receptor (beta chain) has just one count. Within the sample, other DNA sequences also encode this same CDR3. Method: immunoSEQ multiplex PCR; TCRdb's copy keeps in-frame clones and lacks some. There are more than 1,200,000 clones in the sample; just under 99% occur only once, and roughly 0.36% lies in the top ten. The source of the sample is a study of shared clonotypes between healthy human individuals. Sequencing used naive CD4+ T cells sorted from blood. As for subset: CD45RA+ positively selected. This TCR came from a man aged 25-45 years in good health.

The CDR3 region has the DNA TGCGCCAGCAGCCTAGTCGGGGGAACGAACACTGAAGCTTTCTTT. Residues: CASSLVGGTNTEAFF. V usage is TRBV5-1 and J usage is TRBJ1-1; perhaps TRBD1 as D (5 bases). CDR1 is SGHRS, CDR2 YFSETQ, per germline. V was shortened by 4 bases and J by 1 base, with 14 bases between the two germline ends. This CDR3 comprises 15 residues.